The entry that follows covers one T cell receptor (beta chain) sequence. The antigen remains undetermined. This sample was included in a study of cytomegalovirus exposure and HLA in healthy donors. About the research overall: Within an early data release were about 85 million unique TCRs drawn from HLA-typed donors.

The PCR was carried out with 60 Vbeta primers and 13 Jbeta primers. Sequenced by immunoSEQ multiplex PCR; TCRdb stores in-frame clones only, minus some. The table shows 200,000 to 250,000 clones, with about 74% occurring only once. The CDR3 loop spans 15 amino acids. V was clipped by 3 bases and J by 1 base, with 10 bases between them. The V gene's germline CDR1 is SGHAT and CDR2 FQDESV (reference sequence). General study findings and limits: While the bulk of TCR sequences proved rare, some public TCRs turned up in many donors. It was only CMV serostatus that was available as immune exposure information. Confirmation was obtained in vitro that a few CMV-associated chains are specific for CMV antigens.

The V call is TRBV11-1, the J call TRBJ1-5, with a possible D match to TRBD1 (5 bases). The TCR comes from a man between 40 and 49 years old in good health and CMV-seronegative. Sample: PBMCs. The CDR3 DNA is TGTGCCAGCAGCTTCCCGGGGGAGAGCAATCAGCCCCAGCATTTT. This gives the protein CASSFPGESNQPQHF. Full variable domain (missing parts from reference TRBV11-1 and TRBJ1-5): EAEVAQSPRYKITEKSQAVAFWCDPISGHATLYWYRQILGQGPELLVQFQDESVVDDSQLPKDRFSAERLKGVDSTLKIQPAELGDSAMYLCASSFPGESNQPQHFGDGTRLSIL.